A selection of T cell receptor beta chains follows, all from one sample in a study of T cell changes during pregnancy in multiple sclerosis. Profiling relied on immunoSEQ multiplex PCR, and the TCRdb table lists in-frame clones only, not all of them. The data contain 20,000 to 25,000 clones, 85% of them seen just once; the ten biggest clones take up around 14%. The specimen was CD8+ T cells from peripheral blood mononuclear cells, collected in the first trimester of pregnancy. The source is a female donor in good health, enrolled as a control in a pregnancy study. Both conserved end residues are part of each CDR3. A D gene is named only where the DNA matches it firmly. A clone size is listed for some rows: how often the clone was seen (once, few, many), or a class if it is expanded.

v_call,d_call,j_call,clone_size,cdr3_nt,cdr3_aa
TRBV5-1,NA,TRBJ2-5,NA,TGCGCCAGCAGCTTGGTAGGCCAGACTAAAGAGACCCAGTACTTC,CASSLVGQTKETQYF
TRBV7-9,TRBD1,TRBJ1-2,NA,TGTGCCAGCAGCTTATTCCGCGGGACAGGGAAGTATGGCTACACCTTC,CASSLFRGTGKYGYTF
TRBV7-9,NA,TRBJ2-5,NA,TGTGCCAGCAGCTTAGATCCAGAAGAGACCCAGTACTTC,CASSLDPEETQYF
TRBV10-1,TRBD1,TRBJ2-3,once,TGCGCCAGCAGTGGGGGGGACAGGGGCCCTGTGGATACGCAGTATTTT,CASSGGDRGPVDTQYF
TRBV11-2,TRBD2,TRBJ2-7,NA,TGTGCCAGCAGCTCTAGCGGGGGGGCCTACGAGCAGTACTTC,CASSSSGGAYEQYF
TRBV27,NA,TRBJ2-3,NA,TGTGCCAGCAGCCTAGGACTTAGCGTAGATACGCAGTATTTT,CASSLGLSVDTQYF
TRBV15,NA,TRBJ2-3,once,TGTGCCACCAGCAGAGATCCACAGCGCACAGATACGCAGTATTTT,CATSRDPQRTDTQYF
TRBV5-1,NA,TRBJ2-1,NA,TGCGCCAGCGGCAGGGTGGGAAACAATGAGCAGTTCTTC,CASGRVGNNEQFF
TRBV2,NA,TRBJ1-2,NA,TGTGCCAGCACCGGAGACCGGTATGGCTACACCTTC,CASTGDRYGYTF
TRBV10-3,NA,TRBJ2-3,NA,TGTGCCATCAGTGAGCCTACAGTGGAACTTGGCACAGATACGCAGTATTTT,CAISEPTVELGTDTQYF
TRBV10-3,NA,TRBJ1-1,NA,TGTGCCATCAGTGAGTCGAACAGGGTGACTGAAGCTTTCTTT,CAISESNRVTEAFF
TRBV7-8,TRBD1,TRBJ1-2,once,TGTGCCAGCAGCCGGACAGGATCGAATGGCTACACCTTC,CASSRTGSNGYTF
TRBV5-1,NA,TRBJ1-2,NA,TGCGCCAGCAGCTTGGAAGGCACAGGGCGAGGCTACACCTTC,CASSLEGTGRGYTF
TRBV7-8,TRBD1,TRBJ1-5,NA,TGTGCCAGCAGCTTACGGCAGGGGGCAGGGGAGCAATCAGCCCAGCATTTT,CASSLRQGAGEQSAQHF
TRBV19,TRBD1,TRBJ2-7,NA,TGTGCCAGTAGTACGGGACAGGGGGGTGACGAGCAGTACTTC,CASSTGQGGDEQYF
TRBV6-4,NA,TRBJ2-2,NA,TGTGCCAGCAGTGACTCGGGGGACTCGACGGGCCTGTTTTTT,CASSDSGDSTGLFF
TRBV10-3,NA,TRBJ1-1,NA,TGTGCCATCAGTGACTACAAGGGGAAGAACACTGAAGCTTTCTTT,CAISDYKGKNTEAFF
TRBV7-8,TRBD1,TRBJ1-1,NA,TGTGCCAGCAGCCCGGGACAGGGGATAACTGAAGCTTTCTTT,CASSPGQGITEAFF
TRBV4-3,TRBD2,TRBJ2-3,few,TGCGCCAGCAGCCAAGACCAGCGGGGGCCCCCTCCAGATACGCAGTATTTT,CASSQDQRGPPPDTQYF